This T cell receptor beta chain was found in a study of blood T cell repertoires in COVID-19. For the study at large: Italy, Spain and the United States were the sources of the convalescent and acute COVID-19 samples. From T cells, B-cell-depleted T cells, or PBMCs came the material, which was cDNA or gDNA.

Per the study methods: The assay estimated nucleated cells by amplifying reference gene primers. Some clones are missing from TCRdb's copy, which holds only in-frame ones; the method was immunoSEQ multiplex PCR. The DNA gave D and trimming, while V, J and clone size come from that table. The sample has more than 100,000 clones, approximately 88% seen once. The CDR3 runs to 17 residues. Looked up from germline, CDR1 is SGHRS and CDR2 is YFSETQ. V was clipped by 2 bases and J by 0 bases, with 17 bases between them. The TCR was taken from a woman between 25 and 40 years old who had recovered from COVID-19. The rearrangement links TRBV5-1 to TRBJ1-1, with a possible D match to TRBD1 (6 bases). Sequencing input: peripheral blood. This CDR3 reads CASSLTGTSVMNTEAFF. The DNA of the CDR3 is TGCGCCAGCAGCTTAACAGGGACGTCTGTGATGAACACTGAAGCTTTCTTT. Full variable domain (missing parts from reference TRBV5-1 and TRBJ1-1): KAGVTQTPRYLIKTRGQQVTLSCSPISGHRSVSWYQQTPGQGLQFLFEYFSETQRNKGNFPGRFSGRQFSNSRSEMNVSTLELGDSALYLCASSLTGTSVMNTEAFFGQGTRLTVV.